The 25 T cell receptor beta chains given below trace back to one sample, sequenced in a study of cytomegalovirus exposure and HLA in healthy donors. The PCR had 60 Vbeta and 13 Jbeta primers. TCRdb's table, derived via immunoSEQ multiplex PCR, lists solely in-frame clones and lacks some. The sample has tens of thousands of clones, 65% to 70% seen once; the top ten hold about 20%. The sequencing input was PBMCs. These receptors came from a man between 40 and 49 years old in good health and CMV-seropositive.

The chain is built from TRBV21-1 and TRBJ1-5; TRBD1, the D gene given by the table, was not confirmed from the DNA. TRBV21-1 corresponds to a pseudogene. CDR3 length equals 19 residues. The CDR3 bases are TGTGCCAGCAGCAAAGCAAGGACAGGGGGCCTCTATAGCAATCAGCCCCAGCATTTT. This sequence encodes CASSKARTGGLYSNQPQHF.

Turning to this clone: This specimen includes other DNA sequences encoding the same CDR3. The chain recombines TRBV6-5 with TRBJ2-2; 7 positions agree with TRBD1. The CDR3 spans 15 residues. Trimming at V came to 3 bases and at J to 1 base, leaving 2 bases not matched to a gene. From germline, CDR1 is MNHEY and CDR2 SVGAGI. The CDR3 coding sequence is TGTGCCAGCAGTTATCGACAGGGGAACACCGGGGAGCTGTTTTTT. Residues: CASSYRQGNTGELFF.

V and J are TRBV27 and TRBJ1-4, with D perhaps matching TRBD1 (6 bases). The germline CDR1 and CDR2 sequences are MNHEY and SMNVEV (reference sequence). CDR3 size: 15 residues. V lost 3 bases and J lost 4, with 12 bases in between. The chain's CDR3 is CASSLGYRVNEKLFF. The CDR3 DNA reads TGTGCCAGCAGTTTGGGGTACAGGGTTAATGAAAAACTGTTTTTT.

The V and J genes are TRBV5-4 and TRBJ2-5, with 10 bases matching TRBD2. Germline V gives CDR1 SGHNT, CDR2 YYREEE (reference sequence). CDR3 length: 16 amino acids. J gave up 7 bases and V 0 bases, and 9 bases lay outside the gene matches. CDR3 amino acids: CASSLGLAGAGGTQYF. The CDR3 nucleotides read TGTGCCAGCAGCTTGGGGCTAGCGGGGGCCGGGGGGACCCAGTACTTC.

This chain joins TRBV4-1 and TRBJ2-7; possibly TRBD1 for D (5 bases). V lost 1 base and J 0 bases, leaving 7 bases between the germline ends. The germline gives CDR1 MGHRA, CDR2 YSYEKL. This CDR3 spans 14 amino acids. CDR3 in DNA: TGCGCCAGCAGCCAAGTACAGGCCTCCTACGAGCAGTACTTC. Translation gives CASSQVQASYEQYF.

The rearrangement links TRBV11-2 to TRBJ2-1; 9 bases match TRBD2. This CDR3 region has 14 residues. The J segment lost 7 bases and the V segment lost 5 bases, leaving 6 bases of the junction unmatched. CDR1 and CDR2 from the germline V gene are SGHAT and FQNNGV. CDR3 in DNA: TGTGCCAGCAGCGCCAGGAGCGGGGGGAATGAGCAGTTCTTC. This gives the protein CASSARSGGNEQFF.

The chain uses TRBV7-9 and TRBJ2-3; D not resolved. Germline lookup yields CDR1 SEHNR and CDR2 FQNEAQ (reference sequence). V gave up 2 bases and J gave up 4 bases, with 4 bases separating them. The CDR3 extends over 12 amino acids. In DNA form, the CDR3 reads TGTGCCAGCAGCTTAACGGCAGATACGCAGTATTTT. Translated, it gives CASSLTADTQYF.

The table lists this clone with a few counts. The gene calls are TRBV6-1 and TRBJ1-3; a possible D gene is TRBD1 (6 bases). Trimming removed 4 bases at V and 4 bases at J, with 17 bases between. Germline V gene lookup returns CDR1 MNHNS and CDR2 SASEGT. The CDR3 has 16 amino acids. The CDR3 loop reads CASSGFTGKTGNTIYF. In DNA, the CDR3 is TGTGCCAGCAGTGGATTTACAGGGAAAACAGGAAACACCATATATTTT.

This clone has a single count. A read error may produce the germline difference seen at one junction end. The J gene is TRBJ2-6, the V gene TRBV18; maybe TRBD1 (5 bases). CDR1 is KGHSH and CDR2 is LQKENI in the germline V gene. This CDR3 has 12 amino acids. CDR3 bases: TGTGCCAGCTCACCTGGGGCCGACGTCCTGACTTTC. It codes for CASSPGADVLTF.

The chain has TRBV7-3 and TRBJ2-2; the D gene is possibly TRBD2 (5 bases). The V gene lost 5 bases and the J gene lost 5 bases, with 12 bases spanning the gap. The CDR3 length is 14 residues. In germline, CDR1 is SGHTA, CDR2 FQGTGA. DNA for the CDR3: TGTGCCAGCAGCGCAACTAGAGATACCGGGGAGCTGTTTTTT. Protein sequence: CASSATRDTGELFF.

The chain carries TRBV27 and TRBJ2-7, with D possibly being TRBD2 (6 bases). The CDR3 runs to 14 residues. Trimming pared 5 bases from V and 7 bases from J, leaving 18 bases between. Germline V CDR1 and CDR2: MNHEY, SMNVEV (reference sequence). The DNA for the CDR3 is TGTGCCAGCAGTACCACTGGCGGGGCCTTGGAGCAGTACTTC. Residues: CASSTTGGALEQYF.

The chain links TRBV28 to TRBJ1-5; 8 nucleotides agree with TRBD1. Germline V gene sequence: CDR1 MDHEN, CDR2 SYDVKM. Trimming took 5 bases from V and 8 from J; bases not matched to a gene: 8. CDR3 length: 14 residues. The CDR3 DNA follows: TGTGCCAGCAGTACCTGGGCAGGGGGCAAGCCCCAGCATTTT. Translated, it gives CASSTWAGGKPQHF.

The V gene is TRBV4-2, the J gene TRBJ2-1; D is uncertain. Trimming pared 5 bases from V and 0 bases from J, leaving 17 bases between. This CDR3 is 17 amino acids long. The germline V gene has CDR1 LGHNA and CDR2 YNFKEQ. In nucleotides, the CDR3 is TGTGCCAGCAGCTCCCGACTGTTCCCCAGCTCCTACAATGAGCAGTTCTTC. Its translation: CASSSRLFPSSYNEQFF.

The chain is built from TRBV7-2 and TRBJ2-1; D might be TRBD2 (5 bases). Germline CDR1 is SGHTA and CDR2 is FQGNSA. Trimming left V 6 bases short and J 8 bases short, with 11 bases between. This CDR3 has 12 residues. Here the CDR3 reads CASRLDRHEQFF. DNA of the CDR3: TGTGCCAGCAGACTAGACCGACATGAGCAGTTCTTC. Variable domain in full (rest from reference TRBV7-2 and TRBJ2-1): GAGVSQSPSNKVTEKGKDVELRCDPISGHTALYWYRQSLGQGLEFLIYFQGNSAPDKSGLPSDRFSAERTGGSVSTLTIQRTQQEDSAVYLCASRLDRHEQFFGPGTRLTVL.

The CDR3 nucleotides read TGTGCCAGCCGTCTTAGTCGAGACACTGAAGCTTTCTTT. Protein product: CASRLSRDTEAFF. The V call is TRBV6-5, the J call TRBJ1-1; no reliable D call. Germline V lookup: CDR1 MNHEY, CDR2 SVGAGI. Trimming removed 8 bases from V and 3 bases from J, with 13 bases in between. The CDR3 consists of 13 residues.

The V gene is TRBV4-1, the J gene TRBJ1-5; 7 bases line up with TRBD1. The ends lost 0 bases at V and 10 bases at J; junction bases unmatched: 9. Germline CDR1 MGHRA, CDR2 YSYEKL. CDR3 size: 15 residues. In DNA, the CDR3 is TGCGCCAGCAGCCAAGACACAGGGGCCCTGGTTCCCCAGCATTTT. Amino acids: CASSQDTGALVPQHF.

The gene calls are TRBV6-5 and TRBJ1-6; TRBD1 matches at 7 bases. J was trimmed by 3 bases and V by 10 bases; bases with no gene match: 3. Looked up from germline, CDR1 is MNHEY and CDR2 is SVGAGI. This CDR3 comprises 13 residues. CDR3 nucleotide sequence: TGTGCCATCGGACAGGACTATAATTCACCCCTCCACTTT. Protein product: CAIGQDYNSPLHF.

The rearrangement joins TRBV19 to TRBJ1-4; D is perhaps TRBD1 (5 bases). This CDR3 has 17 residues. Germline CDR1 is LNHDA and CDR2 is SQIVND (reference sequence). V was clipped by 5 bases and J by 6 bases, with 22 bases between them. In DNA form, the CDR3 reads TGTGCCAGTAGTTATTCAGACAGAACCGTATCGTATGAAAAACTGTTTTTT. Translation gives CASSYSDRTVSYEKLFF.

V usage is TRBV30 and J usage is TRBJ2-7; 8 nucleotides match TRBD2. The J segment lost 7 bases and the V segment lost 2 bases, leaving 10 bases of the junction unmatched. CDR3 size: 14 residues. The germline CDR1 and CDR2 sequences are GTSNPN and SVGIG (reference sequence). The CDR3 nucleotides are TGTGCCTGGAGTCGGGAGGGGCCGTCTGGAGAGCAGTACTTC. Amino acid sequence: CAWSREGPSGEQYF.

The rearrangement links TRBV13 to TRBJ2-5, with D perhaps matching TRBD1 (5 bases). V was clipped by 8 bases and J by 9 bases, with 25 bases between them. This CDR3 comprises 15 residues. CDR1 is PRHDT and CDR2 is FYEKMQ in the germline V gene (reference sequence). Here the CDR3 reads CASGDSLSGAGAQYF. As DNA, the CDR3 is TGTGCCAGCGGGGATTCACTCAGTGGGGCTGGGGCCCAGTACTTC.

In its sample, this clone was seen a few times. The chain couples TRBV5-1 to TRBJ1-5; D not certain. CDR3 length: 14 amino acids. The V end lost 0 bases, the J end lost 2 bases, and 6 bases lay between the germline ends. Germline V lookup: CDR1 SGHRS, CDR2 YFSETQ. The CDR3 DNA reads as TGCGCCAGCAGCTTGGCCGGGGGCAATCAGCCCCAGCATTTT. It is translated as CASSLAGGNQPQHF. Full variable domain (missing parts from reference TRBV5-1 and TRBJ1-5): KAGVTQTPRYLIKTRGQQVTLSCSPISGHRSVSWYQQTPGQGLQFLFEYFSETQRNKGNFPGRFSGRQFSNSRSEMNVSTLELGDSALYLCASSLAGGNQPQHFGDGTRLSIL.

Only one count was recorded for this clone. This sequence joins TRBV2 and TRBJ2-1; a possible D gene is TRBD2 (6 bases). CDR1 and CDR2 from the germline V gene are SNHLY and FYNNEI. The CDR3 totals 14 residues. Trimming cost V 2 bases and J 3 bases, with 8 bases left between them. CDR3 in DNA: TGTGCCAGCAGTGAAACGGAGGGCTACAATGAGCAGTTCTTC. Residues: CASSETEGYNEQFF.

This clone has just one count. The chain combines TRBV27 with TRBJ2-3, with 9 bases aligning to TRBD1. V gave up 0 bases and J gave up 9 bases; unmatched junction bases: 4. This CDR3 contains 14 residues. Germline CDR1 is MNHEY and CDR2 is SMNVEV (reference sequence). Here the CDR3 reads CASSLSGQGNTQYF. The CDR3 DNA follows: TGTGCCAGCAGTTTATCGGGACAGGGAAACACGCAGTATTTT.

The chain uses TRBV9 and TRBJ2-7; no clear D. V was cut by 0 bases and J by 6 bases, with 10 bases left in between. The CDR3 consists of 13 residues. Germline CDR1 reads SGDLS; CDR2 reads YYNGEE. The CDR3 loop reads CASSVASMREQYF. The CDR3 nucleotides read TGTGCCAGCAGCGTAGCGTCGATGCGCGAGCAGTACTTC.

This chain connects TRBV5-5 to TRBJ1-2, with D tentatively TRBD1 (6 bases). The germline V gene has CDR1 SGHKS and CDR2 YYEKEE (reference sequence). CDR3 size: 13 residues. The V gene lost 2 bases and the J gene lost 8 bases, with 13 bases spanning the gap. In DNA, the CDR3 is TGTGCCAGCAGCTTATTAACAGGGAGCGGCTACACCTTC. The encoded protein is CASSLLTGSGYTF.